This T cell receptor (beta chain) was observed in a study of shared clonotypes between healthy human individuals. General study points: Read depth was anticipated to influence clonotype sharing among donors.

Genomic DNA per cell subset filled all wells of several immunoSEQ plates. What was sequenced on ten immunoSEQ deep assay plates was unsorted PBMC DNA. Original data processing: Junction-only immunoSEQ sequences carried no quality scores, so filtering differed. Sequenced by immunoSEQ multiplex PCR; TCRdb stores in-frame clones only, minus some. That table supplies the V and J calls and clone size; D and trimming were determined from the DNA. This table has more than 450,000 clones, roughly 78% appearing once. The CDR3 contains 15 residues. This clone was seen just once. The target antigen is unknown. The sequencing sample was made of PBMCs. This receptor was taken from a middle-aged woman in good health. Some clones in this sample may be carry-over from other donors' samples. The chain has TRBV12-2 and TRBJ2-3. TRBV12-2 is recorded as a pseudogene. DNA for the CDR3: TGTGCAAGTCGCTTAGCGGCACTGGGCACAGATACGCAGTATTTT. It yields the protein CASRLAALGTDTQYF.